These T cell receptor beta chains were read from a single sample in a study of T cell responses to AZD1222 COVID-19 vaccine. Profiling relied on immunoSEQ multiplex PCR, and the TCRdb table lists in-frame clones only, not all of them. The sample lists 72,000 or so clones, roughly nine tenths occurring once. The sample consisted of peripheral blood, taken on day 0 of AZD1222 vaccination. The receptors originated from an adult in good health. Both conserved end residues are part of each CDR3. A D gene is named only where the DNA matches it firmly. Clone sizes are given selectively: once, few, many, or a class where the clone is expanded.

abundance	d_gene	j_gene	v_gene	CDR3nt	CDR3aa
-	TRBD1	TRBJ2-3	TRBV7-2	TGTGCCAGCAGCCCTTCGTTTACAGGGGTAACAGATACGCAGTATTTT	CASSPSFTGVTDTQYF
-	TRBD2	TRBJ2-2	TRBV5-1	TGCGCCAGCAGCTTGGGTGCTAGCGGGAGTAAAGCCGGGGAGCTGTTTTTT	CASSLGASGSKAGELFF
-	-	TRBJ1-4	TRBV11-3	TGTGCCAGCAGCCCACAGACAGACACTAATGAAAAACTGTTTTTT	CASSPQTDTNEKLFF
-	-	TRBJ1-1	TRBV28	TGTGCCAGCACTCTGGACTGGCGGACTGAAGCTTTCTTT	CASTLDWRTEAFF
-	-	TRBJ1-1	TRBV7-9	TGTGCCAGCAGCCCCCTCTTGGGCCCGGGGGCTTTCTTT	CASSPLLGPGAFF
-	-	TRBJ2-5	TRBV3-1/TRBV3-2	TGTGCCAGCAGCCCAGAGATTTCGCGCGCCCAAGAGACCCAGTACTTC	CASSPEISRAQETQYF
once	-	TRBJ2-7	TRBV3-1/TRBV3-2	TGTGCCAGCAGCAGCCCGGGAAGCGGGTACTACGAGCAGTACTTC	CASSSPGSGYYEQYF
-	-	TRBJ2-7	TRBV5-5	TGTGCCAGCAGCCCTAGTACGGGGTACGAGCAGTACTTC	CASSPSTGYEQYF
once	-	TRBJ2-7	TRBV5-6	TGTGCCAGCAGCGGAGGCAACTACGAGCAGTACTTC	CASSGGNYEQYF
-	TRBD2	TRBJ2-7	TRBV19	TGTGCCAGTAGTGCGGGGCTGACTAGCGGGAGAGGCGAGCAGTACTTC	CASSAGLTSGRGEQYF
-	-	TRBJ1-2	TRBV5-1	TGCGCCAGCAGCTTGGCGGGGTTGTCTGGCTACACCTTC	CASSLAGLSGYTF
once	-	TRBJ1-1	TRBV23-1	TGCGCCAGCAGTCCCAAAGTTAGTCCCAACACTGAAGCTTTCTTT	CASSPKVSPNTEAFF
-	-	TRBJ2-4	TRBV14	TGTGCCAGCAGCCAGATACCCTCGGGACCGTTCTACTTC	CASSQIPSGPFYF
once	-	TRBJ2-2	TRBV19	TGTGCCAGTAGTATGGGAACAGACAGAAACACCGGGGAGCTGTTTTTT	CASSMGTDRNTGELFF
-	-	TRBJ2-2	TRBV7-8	TGTGCCAGCAGCTTAGTGTCGGCGAACACCGGGGAGCTGTTTTTT	CASSLVSANTGELFF
-	-	TRBJ2-4	TRBV9	TGTGCCAGCAGCGTAGGGGGCGAGGGAAGCATTCAGTACTTC	CASSVGGEGSIQYF
-	TRBD2	TRBJ2-1	TRBV25-1	TGTGCCAGCAGTGAATATTGGTTAGCGGGAGGGTTAAATGAGCAGTTCTTC	CASSEYWLAGGLNEQFF
-	-	TRBJ2-1	TRBV7-2	TGTGCCAGCAGCTTAGAGGGACCAACCCCATTCTTC	CASSLEGPTPFF
-	-	TRBJ2-1	TRBV3-1/TRBV3-2	TGTGCCAGCAGCCAAGGCGCCGAGCAGTTCTTC	CASSQGAEQFF
-	-	TRBJ1-2	TRBV7-8	TGTGCCAGCAGCTTAGAGTCCCGGGCTCGGTATGGCTACACCTTC	CASSLESRARYGYTF
-	-	TRBJ2-7	TRBV29-1	TGCAGCGCCTCCCGGGCTAGGGGGTACGAGCAGTACTTC	CSASRARGYEQYF
-	-	TRBJ2-7	TRBV18	TGTGCCAGCTCCCCCGCTCGTCCTGTCTACGAGCAGTACTTC	CASSPARPVYEQYF
-	-	TRBJ2-6	TRBV7-9	TGTGCCAGCAGCCAAGGTGGGGCCAACGTCCTGACTTTC	CASSQGGANVLTF
-	-	TRBJ1-3	TRBV2	TGTGCCAGCGCGACCCGCTCGGCGGCCATCTCTGGAAACACCATATATTTT	CASATRSAAISGNTIYF
-	-	TRBJ1-2	TRBV15	TGTGCCACCAGCAGAGTTCGCGGAACGGCGGACTATGGCTACACCTTC	CATSRVRGTADYGYTF
-	TRBD1	TRBJ1-1	TRBV4-3	TGCGCCAGCAGCCCTGGGACAGAACCGAACACTGAAGCTTTCTTT	CASSPGTEPNTEAFF
-	TRBD1	TRBJ1-1	TRBV5-1	TGCGCCAGCAGCTTGGTTGCAGGGGGATTCACTGAAGCTTTCTTT	CASSLVAGGFTEAFF
-	-	TRBJ2-1	TRBV29-1	TGCAGCGCGTCAGAGGGAGGGACAGAGCAGTTCTTC	CSASEGGTEQFF
-	-	TRBJ1-2	TRBV5-6	TGTGCCAGCAGACTAGACAGCCACTATGGCTACACCTTC	CASRLDSHYGYTF
-	-	TRBJ1-5	TRBV3-1/TRBV3-2	TGTGCCAGCAGCCTCGGTAGCCTAGGGGGCAATCAGCCCCAGCATTTT	CASSLGSLGGNQPQHF
-	-	TRBJ1-4	TRBV10-3	TGTGCCATCAGTGGCGGCAGCCCTGCAACTAATGAAAAACTGTTTTTT	CAISGGSPATNEKLFF
-	-	TRBJ2-3	TRBV18	TGTGCCAGCTCACCACCGGCTAGCACAGATACGCAGTATTTT	CASSPPASTDTQYF
-	-	TRBJ2-1	TRBV27	TGTGCCAGCAGTTTATCCCTCCTTAGCGGACTCGGAAATGAGCAGTTCTTC	CASSLSLLSGLGNEQFF
-	TRBD2	TRBJ2-3	TRBV11-3	TGTGCCAGCAGCTCACTAGCGGGGCTCGGGATGTTCACAGATACGCAGTATTTT	CASSSLAGLGMFTDTQYF
few	TRBD1	TRBJ1-5	TRBV24-1	TGTGCCACCAGTGATGGGGACAGCTGGACGAGAGGCCAGCATTTT	CATSDGDSWTRGQHF
medium-sized	-	TRBJ1-6	TRBV2	TGTGCCAGCCAAGCATTTACGGATTCGCCTTCTTCACCCCTCCACTTT	CASQAFTDSPSSPLHF
-	TRBD1	TRBJ1-4	TRBV9	TGTGCCAGCAGCGTAGAGGACAGGGGGCCGTTGGCAAAACTGTTTTTT	CASSVEDRGPLAKLFF
-	TRBD1	TRBJ1-3	TRBV7-8	TGTGCCAGCAGCCAGGACAGGGTGGAAGGAAACACCATATATTTT	CASSQDRVEGNTIYF
-	-	TRBJ1-6	TRBV5-1	TGCGCCAGCAGCGTGGTGGGGGGAAGCAATTCACCCCTCCACTTT	CASSVVGGSNSPLHF
-	-	TRBJ2-1	TRBV7-3	TGTGCCAGCAGCGCAAATCACGGAGAGCAGTTCTTC	CASSANHGEQFF
-	-	TRBJ1-6	TRBV7-9	TGTGCCAGCAGCTTATCAGATTCACCCCTCCACTTT	CASSLSDSPLHF
-	-	TRBJ1-5	TRBV19	TGTGCCAGTAGTATGTCCCGGGGCAATCAGCCCCAGCATTTT	CASSMSRGNQPQHF
many	-	TRBJ1-5	TRBV4-3	TGCGCCAGCAGCCAAGACGGAATTCAGCCCCAGCATTTT	CASSQDGIQPQHF
-	-	TRBJ2-3	TRBV21-1	TGTGCCAGCACCAAAGGAGAACAGGGCACAGATACGCAGTATTTT	CASTKGEQGTDTQYF
few	-	TRBJ1-1	TRBV10-3	TGTGCCATCAGTGAGAAAGGGGGTTTGGCTGAAGCTTTCTTT	CAISEKGGLAEAFF
-	-	TRBJ1-2	TRBV2	TGTGCCAGCCAATCAGTCAGCCAAAACTATGGCTACACCTTC	CASQSVSQNYGYTF
once	-	TRBJ1-1	TRBV11-3	TGTGCCAGCAGCTTAGATCGGGGGACTGAAGCTTTCTTT	CASSLDRGTEAFF
few	-	TRBJ1-4	TRBV7-8	TGTGCCAGCAGCTTAGAAGCAACTAATGAAAAACTGTTTTTT	CASSLEATNEKLFF